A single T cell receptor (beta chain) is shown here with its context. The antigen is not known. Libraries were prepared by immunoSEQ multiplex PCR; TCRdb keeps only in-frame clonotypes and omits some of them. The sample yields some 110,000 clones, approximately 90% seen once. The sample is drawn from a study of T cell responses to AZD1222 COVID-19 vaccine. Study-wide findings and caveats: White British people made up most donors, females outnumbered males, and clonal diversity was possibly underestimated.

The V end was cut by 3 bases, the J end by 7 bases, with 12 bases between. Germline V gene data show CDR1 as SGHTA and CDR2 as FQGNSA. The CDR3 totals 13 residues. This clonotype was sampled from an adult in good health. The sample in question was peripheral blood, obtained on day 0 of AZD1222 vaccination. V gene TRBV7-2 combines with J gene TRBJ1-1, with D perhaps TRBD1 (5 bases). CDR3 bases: TGTGCCAGCAGCTTGGGGACTGGGGGTGAAGCTTTCTTT. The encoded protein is CASSLGTGGEAFF.